This record looks at one T cell receptor (beta chain) sequence and its context. V lost 5 bases, J lost 1 base, and 8 bases lay in between. The V gene's germline CDR1 is SQVTM and CDR2 ANQGSEA. The CDR3 has 13 amino acids. The record originates from a study of blood T cell repertoires in COVID-19. Turning to the study itself: Acute and convalescent COVID-19 specimens originated in the United States, Italy and Spain. PBMCs, B-cell-depleted T cells, or T cells were the source of the cDNA or gDNA that made up the material.

In the study's own analysis: Quantification of nucleated cells was approximated via reference gene primer amplification. TCRdb's table, derived via immunoSEQ multiplex PCR, lists solely in-frame clones and lacks some. The DNA gave D and trimming, while V, J and clone size come from that table. The sample gives almost 250,000 clones, around nine tenths of which show up once; about 1.7% is in the top ten. The source material was peripheral blood. The chain employs TRBV29-1 and TRBJ2-2; D is unclear. This TCR derives from a woman aged 55-69 years who had recovered from COVID-19. The CDR3 is CSVLRQNTGELFF. The CDR3, as DNA: TGCAGCGTTCTGCGACAGAACACCGGGGAGCTGTTTTTT.